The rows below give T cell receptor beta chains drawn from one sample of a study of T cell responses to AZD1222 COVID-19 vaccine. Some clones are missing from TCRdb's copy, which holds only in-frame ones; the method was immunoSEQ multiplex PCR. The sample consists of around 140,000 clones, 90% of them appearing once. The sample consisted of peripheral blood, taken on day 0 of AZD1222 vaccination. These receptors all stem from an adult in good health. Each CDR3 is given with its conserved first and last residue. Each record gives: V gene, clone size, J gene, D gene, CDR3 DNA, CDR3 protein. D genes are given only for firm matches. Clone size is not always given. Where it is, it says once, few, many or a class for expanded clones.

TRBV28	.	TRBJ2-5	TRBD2	TGTGCCAGCAGTTTAATGGGGGAGGGAGAGACCCAGTACTTC	CASSLMGEGETQYF
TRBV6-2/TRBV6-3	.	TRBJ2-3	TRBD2	TGTGCCAGCAGTTATCGAGCGGGGGAAACAGATACGCAGTATTTT	CASSYRAGETDTQYF
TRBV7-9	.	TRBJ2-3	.	TGTGCCAGCAGCCACTGGACAGCAGATACGCAGTATTTT	CASSHWTADTQYF
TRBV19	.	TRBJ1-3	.	TGTGCCAGTAGTATAGATCGTACGGCTTCGGCGGGAAACACCATATATTTT	CASSIDRTASAGNTIYF
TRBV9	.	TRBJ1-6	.	TGTGCCAGCCGACAGGATACGGCTTGGAATTCACCCCTCCACTTT	CASRQDTAWNSPLHF
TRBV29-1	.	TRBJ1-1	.	TGCAGCGTTGCGGGGCAGACTTACACTGAAGCTTTCTTT	CSVAGQTYTEAFF
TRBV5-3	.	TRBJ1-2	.	TGTGCCAGAAGCTTGGGACAGGTCTATGGCTACACCTTC	CARSLGQVYGYTF
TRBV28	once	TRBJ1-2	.	TGTGCCAGCACGTCTAACTATGGCTACACCTTC	CASTSNYGYTF
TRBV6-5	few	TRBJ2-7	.	TGTGCCAGCAGTCCGACAGGAGGACCCTACGAGCAGTACTTC	CASSPTGGPYEQYF
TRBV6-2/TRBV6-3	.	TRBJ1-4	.	TGTGCCAGCAGTTACACCCCAACTAATGAAAAACTGTTTTTT	CASSYTPTNEKLFF
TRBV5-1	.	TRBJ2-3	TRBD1	TGCGCCAGCAGAGGGACAGCTACTAGCACAGATACGCAGTATTTT	CASRGTATSTDTQYF
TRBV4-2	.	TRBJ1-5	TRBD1	TGTGCCAGCAGCCAAGAGACAGGGGTTATTAATCAGCCCCAGCATTTT	CASSQETGVINQPQHF
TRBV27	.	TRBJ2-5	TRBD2	TGTGCCAGCAGTTTCGGGACTAGCGCTGGCAGGCAGACCCAGTACTTC	CASSFGTSAGRQTQYF
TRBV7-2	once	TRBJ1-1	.	TGTGCCAGCAGCTTAGCCAGATACAGTGAAGCTTTCTTT	CASSLARYSEAFF
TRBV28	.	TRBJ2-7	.	TGTGCCAGCAGTTGGGGCAGGGGCGCCCTAGGGGCCAGGGAGCAGTACTTC	CASSWGRGALGAREQYF
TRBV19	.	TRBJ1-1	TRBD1	TGTGCCAGTACCCGGGACAGGGACCCAAACACTGAAGCTTTCTTT	CASTRDRDPNTEAFF
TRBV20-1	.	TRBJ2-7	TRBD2	TGCAGTGCTCCCGGGGGGTGGGAGCAGTACTTC	CSAPGGWEQYF
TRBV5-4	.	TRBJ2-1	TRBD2	TGTGCCAGCAGCTCTTTACTAGCGGGGGGGTGGCAGTTCTTC	CASSSLLAGGWQFF
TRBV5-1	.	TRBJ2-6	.	TGCGCCAGCAGCTTGGAAGGGGGTTTCAGCTCTGGGGCCAACGTCCTGACTTTC	CASSLEGGFSSGANVLTF
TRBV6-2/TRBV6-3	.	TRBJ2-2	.	TGTGCCAGCAGTTACTCTATGTCCCCGGGGGTTCGGACCGGGGAGCTGTTTTTT	CASSYSMSPGVRTGELFF
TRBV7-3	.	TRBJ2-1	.	TGTGCCAGCAGCGCATCCCCCAGGGTGAACGAGCAGTTCTTC	CASSASPRVNEQFF
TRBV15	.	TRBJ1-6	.	TGTGCCACCAGCAGGCGGAGGGGATCACCCCTCCACTTT	CATSRRRGSPLHF
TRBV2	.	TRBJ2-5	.	TGTGCCAGCAGTGAAATTGAAACGGGCCAAGAGACCCAGTACTTC	CASSEIETGQETQYF
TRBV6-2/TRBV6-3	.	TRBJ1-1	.	TGTGCCAGCAGTTACTCGGGGCAGGGGAGTGAAGCTTTCTTT	CASSYSGQGSEAFF
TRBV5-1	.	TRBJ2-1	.	TGCGCCAGCAGCAACTACCAGATCTCCTACAATGAGCAGTTCTTC	CASSNYQISYNEQFF
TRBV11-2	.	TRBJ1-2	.	TGTGCCAGCAGCTTAGGGTCCGGAAACTATGGCTACACCTTC	CASSLGSGNYGYTF
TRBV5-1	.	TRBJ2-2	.	TGCGCCAGCAGCTTGTATTTGGGCACCGGGGAGCTGTTTTTT	CASSLYLGTGELFF
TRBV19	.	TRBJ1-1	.	TGTGCCAGTAGTAACCTTAATATGAACACTGAAGCTTTCTTT	CASSNLNMNTEAFF
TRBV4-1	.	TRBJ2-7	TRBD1	TGCGCCAGCAGCCAAGAGGGAACAGGGGACCCCTACGAGCAGTACTTC	CASSQEGTGDPYEQYF
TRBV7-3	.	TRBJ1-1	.	TGTGCCAGCAGGGGTAGAATCACTGAAGCTTTCTTT	CASRGRITEAFF
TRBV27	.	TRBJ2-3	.	TGTGCCAGCAGTCCCCCTCCCGATAACCCAAATACGCAGTATTTT	CASSPPPDNPNTQYF
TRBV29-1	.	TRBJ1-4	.	TGCAGCGTTTCAACGCCAGGCTCAACTAATGAAAAACTGTTTTTT	CSVSTPGSTNEKLFF
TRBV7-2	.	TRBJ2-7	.	TGTGCCAGCAGCCCAACAGGGAGCTCCTACGAGCAGTACTTC	CASSPTGSSYEQYF
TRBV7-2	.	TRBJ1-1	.	TGTGCCAGCAGCTTAGGGACAGCCCCTGAAGCTTTCTTT	CASSLGTAPEAFF
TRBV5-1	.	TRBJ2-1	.	TGCGCCAGCAGCTTGGCCGGACGGAGCTCCTACAATGAGCAGTTCTTC	CASSLAGRSSYNEQFF
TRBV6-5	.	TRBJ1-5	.	TGTGCCAGCAGGGGAAGTCAGCCCCAGCATTTT	CASRGSQPQHF
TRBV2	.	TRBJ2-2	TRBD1	TGTGCCAGCAGCGCGGGACAGGGAAACACCGGGGAGCTGTTTTTT	CASSAGQGNTGELFF
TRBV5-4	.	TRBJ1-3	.	TGTGCCAGCAGCTTGGTGGGGGGATCTGGAAACACCATATATTTT	CASSLVGGSGNTIYF
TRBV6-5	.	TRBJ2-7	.	TGTGCCACTACGAAGGAGTGGGGAACCTGGTACGAGCAGTACTTC	CATTKEWGTWYEQYF
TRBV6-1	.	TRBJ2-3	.	TGTGCCAGCAGTGGGCGGACACTCCGGGGCACAGATACGCAGTATTTT	CASSGRTLRGTDTQYF
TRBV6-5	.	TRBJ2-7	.	TGTGCCAGCAGATCCTGGACACAATCCTACGAGCAGTACTTC	CASRSWTQSYEQYF
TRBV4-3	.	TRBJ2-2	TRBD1	TGCGCCAGTAGACACGGGACAGGGGGCTCTGGGGAGCTGTTTTTT	CASRHGTGGSGELFF
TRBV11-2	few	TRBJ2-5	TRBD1	TGTGCCAGCAGCCCATACGCCAGGGGGCGGCAAGAGACCCAGTACTTC	CASSPYARGRQETQYF
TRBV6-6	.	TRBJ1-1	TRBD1	TGTGCCAGCAGTTGGACAGGGACTACTGAAGCTTTCTTT	CASSWTGTTEAFF
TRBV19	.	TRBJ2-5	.	TGTGCCAGTAGTGCGGGCGGTTCGGCGGGAGAGACCCAGTACTTC	CASSAGGSAGETQYF
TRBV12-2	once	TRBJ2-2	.	TGTGCAAGTCGCTTAGCGGGGAGGATTCTACGCACCGGGGAGCTGTTTTTT	CASRLAGRILRTGELFF
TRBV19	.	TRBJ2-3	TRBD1	TGTGCCAGTAGCTTACAGGGGATTACGCAGTATTTT	CASSLQGITQYF
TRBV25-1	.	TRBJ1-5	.	TGTGCCAGCAGCCCTCTCTCCAATCAGCCCCAGCATTTT	CASSPLSNQPQHF